The 3 T cell receptor beta chains listed next were all sequenced from one sample in a study of blood T cell repertoires in COVID-19. Method: immunoSEQ multiplex PCR; TCRdb's copy keeps in-frame clones and lacks some. The repertoire holds about 140,000 clones, with about 80% as singletons. The sequenced sample was peripheral blood. These receptors came from a man between 65 and 80 years old who had recovered from COVID-19.

This chain uses TRBV7-3 with TRBJ1-1; 7 nucleotides agree with TRBD1. This CDR3 region has 15 residues. CDR1 and CDR2 from the germline V gene are SGHTA and FQGTGA. The V segment lost 2 bases and the J segment 3 bases; nucleotides outside the gene matches: 6. The CDR3 DNA sequence: TGTGCCAGCAGCTTAGACAGGGTGAGATACACTGAAGCTTTCTTT. Amino acid sequence: CASSLDRVRYTEAFF.

The J gene is TRBJ2-7, the V gene TRBV27; no clear D gene. This CDR3 is 14 amino acids long. V was pared by 2 bases and J by 2 bases, with 10 bases between. Germline CDR1 reads MNHEY; CDR2 reads SMNVEV (reference sequence). CDR3 DNA sequence: TGTGCCAGCAGTTTAAGGCGGCAGACCTACGAGCAGTACTTC. Its translation: CASSLRRQTYEQYF.

The chain couples TRBV28 to TRBJ2-1; 8 bases are a match to TRBD2. Per the germline V gene, CDR1 is MDHEN and CDR2 is SYDVKM. This CDR3 region has 14 residues. V was clipped by 4 bases and J by 8 bases; unmatched bases: 7. This chain's CDR3 is CASSSGLAGDEQFF. The CDR3 nucleotides are TGTGCCAGCAGTTCGGGGCTAGCGGGCGATGAGCAGTTCTTC.